The clone carrying this T cell receptor beta chain was seen a few times. Its antigen is as yet unknown. These data are taken from a study of OX40 agonist ivuxolimab in advanced cancers. Broader study findings: On average, a greater number of expanded clones characterised CD8+ T cells relative to CD4+.

Losses at the gene ends were 4 bases for V and 3 bases for J; bases not matched to a gene: 5. Germline values: CDR1 SGDLS, CDR2 YYNGEE. The CDR3 is made up of 15 amino acids. Sequencing was performed with immunoSEQ multiplex PCR; in TCRdb, only in-frame clones are kept and a portion is missing. This sample has 60,000 to 80,000 clones, with 75% to 85% found just once. The sequences come from CD4+ or CD8+ T cells sorted from blood, collected in a trial of the OX40 agonist ivuxolimab. The origin of this receptor is an adult with an advanced solid tumor such as melanoma, head and neck, liver or kidney cancer. V is TRBV9 and J is TRBJ2-1, with TRBD1 matching 9 bases. The CDR3 DNA is TGTGCCAGCAGCTTCCGGGACAGGGACTACAATGAGCAGTTCTTC. Protein: CASSFRDRDYNEQFF.